This entry lists 6 T cell receptor beta chains sequenced from one sample in a study of blood T cells in healthy people across ages. Through a sample-barcoded 5' primer and a J-beta primer mix, a second PCR was run for roughly 7 to 12 cycles. From the 5' RACE reads, TCRdb called clonotypes with MiXCR, one entry per CDR3 protein. The sample gives about 780,000 distinct CDR3 sequences, about half of which show up once; about a sixth is in the top ten. The sequenced sample was blood. The origin of the receptors is an elderly man in good health.

In this sample, this clonotype turned up a few times. J is TRBJ2-5 and V is TRBV20-1; possible D gene TRBD2, 6 bases. Germline values: CDR1 DFQATT, CDR2 SNEGSKA (reference sequence). V shed 6 bases and J shed 11 bases, with 22 bases lying between them. The CDR3 is 13 residues long. In DNA, the CDR3 is TGCAGTGCCCCCGGCGTGGGAGGCAATGAGCAGTACTTC. Encoded protein: CSAPGVGGNEQYF.

J is TRBJ1-5 and V is TRBV4-2; no reliable D call. CDR1 is LGHNA, CDR2 YNFKEQ, per germline. CDR3 length: 13 residues. Deletions cut 0 bases from V and 6 bases from J, with 6 bases between. The CDR3 DNA is TGTGCCAGCAGCCAAGATGGAGTTCAGCCCCAGCATTTT. It is translated as CASSQDGVQPQHF.

Ten or more counts support this clonotype. This rearrangement joins TRBV29-1 to TRBJ2-1; possibly TRBD2 for D (6 bases). Trimming took 6 bases from V and 6 from J, leaving 12 bases between them. Germline CDR1 SQVTM, CDR2 ANQGSEA. The CDR3 covers 12 residues. In DNA form, the CDR3 reads TGCAGCGTGGAGGGGTCAGCCAATGAGCAGTTCTTC. Translated: CSVEGSANEQFF.

This clonotype has a handful of counts. The rearrangement links TRBV7-9 to TRBJ2-7, with TRBD2 as a possible D gene (6 bases). V gave up 6 bases and J gave up 4 bases, with 19 bases separating them. The CDR3 length is 15 residues. CDR1 is SEHNR, CDR2 FQNEAQ, per germline (reference sequence). DNA of the CDR3: TGTGCCAGCAGTTACGGGACTCCCCCTGAGTACGAGCAGTACTTC. Its translation: CASSYGTPPEYEQYF.

CDR3 residues: CASSFATRDTQYF. In DNA form, the CDR3 reads TGTGCCAGCAGCTTCGCCACTCGAGATACGCAGTATTTT. V usage is TRBV7-2 and J usage is TRBJ2-3; D gene uncertain. V was cut by 3 bases and J by 5 bases, with 9 bases left in between. CDR3 length equals 13 residues. Germline lookup yields CDR1 SGHTA and CDR2 FQGNSA.

On this clonotype itself: With a much larger clone just one base away, this may be a read error. The genes are TRBV29-1 and TRBJ2-7; TRBD1 matches 10 bases. This CDR3 has 13 residues. CDR1 and CDR2 (germline): SQVTM, ANQGSEA. V was clipped by 7 bases and J by 7 bases; unmatched bases: 10. The CDR3 bases are TGCAGCGCTAATGGACAGGGGGACAATGAGCAGTACTTC. Translation: CSANGQGDNEQYF.